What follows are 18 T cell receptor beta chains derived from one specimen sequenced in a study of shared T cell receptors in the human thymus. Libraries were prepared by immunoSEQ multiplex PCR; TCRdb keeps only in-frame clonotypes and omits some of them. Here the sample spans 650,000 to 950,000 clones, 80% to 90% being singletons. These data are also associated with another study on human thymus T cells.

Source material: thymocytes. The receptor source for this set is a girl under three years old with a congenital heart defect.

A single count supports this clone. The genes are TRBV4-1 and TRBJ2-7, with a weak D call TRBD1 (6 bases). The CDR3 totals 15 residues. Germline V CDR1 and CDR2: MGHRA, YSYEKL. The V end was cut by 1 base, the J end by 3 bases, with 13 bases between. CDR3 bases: TGCGCCAGCAGCCAAGGGTCACAGGGCCTCTACGAGCAGTACTTC. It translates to CASSQGSQGLYEQYF.

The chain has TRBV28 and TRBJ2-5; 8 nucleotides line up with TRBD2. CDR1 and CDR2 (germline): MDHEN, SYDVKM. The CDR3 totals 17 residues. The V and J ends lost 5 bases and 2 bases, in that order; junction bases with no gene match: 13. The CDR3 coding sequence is TGTGCCAGCAGTAAAGGTTGCGGGGGGCCTAGTCAAGAGACCCAGTACTTC. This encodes CASSKGCGGPSQETQYF.

Here the CDR3 DNA reads TGCGCCAGCAGGAACAGGGCGAAGGACACTGAAGCTTTCTTT. Protein: CASRNRAKDTEAFF. The genes are TRBV5-1 and TRBJ1-1; a weak D match, TRBD1 (6 bases). This CDR3 is 14 amino acids long. The germline V gene encodes CDR1 SGHRS and CDR2 YFSETQ. Deletions cut 5 bases from V and 3 bases from J, with 14 bases between.

The CDR3 loop reads CASSQGTGEEVEGGELFF. CDR3 nucleotide sequence: TGTGCCAGCAGCCAGGGGACAGGGGAGGAAGTGGAGGGCGGGGAGCTGTTTTTT. The chain uses TRBV4-2 and TRBJ2-2; TRBD1 aligns across 10 bases. CDR3 size: 18 residues. J was trimmed by 7 bases and V by 3 bases; bases with no gene match: 14. The germline CDR1 and CDR2 sequences are LGHNA and YNFKEQ.

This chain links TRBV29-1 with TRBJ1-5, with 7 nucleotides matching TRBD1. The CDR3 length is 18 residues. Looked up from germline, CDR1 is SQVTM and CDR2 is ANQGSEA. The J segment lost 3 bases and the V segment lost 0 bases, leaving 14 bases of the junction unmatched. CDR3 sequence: CSVEEGGQDGGYNQPQHF. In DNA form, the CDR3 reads TGCAGCGTTGAAGAAGGAGGACAGGATGGAGGCTACAATCAGCCCCAGCATTTT. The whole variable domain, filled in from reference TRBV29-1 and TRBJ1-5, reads SAVISQKPSRDICQRGTSLTIQCQVDSQVTMMFWYRQQPGQSLTLIATANQGSEATYESGFVIDKFPISRPNLTFSTLTVSNMSPEDSSIYLCSVEEGGQDGGYNQPQHFGDGTRLSIL.

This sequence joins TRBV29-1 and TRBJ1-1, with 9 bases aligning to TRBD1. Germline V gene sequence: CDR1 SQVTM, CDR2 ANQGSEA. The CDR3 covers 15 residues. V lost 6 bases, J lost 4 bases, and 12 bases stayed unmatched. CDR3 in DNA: TGCAGCGTAGCCATACAGGGGGCTCGGGGCACTGAAGCTTTCTTT. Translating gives CSVAIQGARGTEAFF. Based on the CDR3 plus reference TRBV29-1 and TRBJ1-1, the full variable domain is SAVISQKPSRDICQRGTSLTIQCQVDSQVTMMFWYRQQPGQSLTLIATANQGSEATYESGFVIDKFPISRPNLTFSTLTVSNMSPEDSSIYLCSVAIQGARGTEAFFGQGTRLTVV.

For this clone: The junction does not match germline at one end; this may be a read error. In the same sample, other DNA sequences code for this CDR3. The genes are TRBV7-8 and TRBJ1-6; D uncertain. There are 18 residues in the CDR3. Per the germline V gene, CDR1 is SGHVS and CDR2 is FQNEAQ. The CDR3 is CASTSLDDPIIPNSPLHF. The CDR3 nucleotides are TGTGCCAGCACCTCCCTAGACGACCCCATCATCCCCAATTCCCCCCTCCACTTT.

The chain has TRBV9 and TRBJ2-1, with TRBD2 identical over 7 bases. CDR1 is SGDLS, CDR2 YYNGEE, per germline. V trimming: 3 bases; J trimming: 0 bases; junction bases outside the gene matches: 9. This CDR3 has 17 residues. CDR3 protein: CASSGRTRKPSYNEQFF. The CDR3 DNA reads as TGTGCCAGCAGCGGACGGACTAGAAAGCCCTCCTACAATGAGCAGTTCTTC.

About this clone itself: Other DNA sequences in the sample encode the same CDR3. The CDR3 coding sequence is TGTGCCAGCAGTTTCGGTCGGGAGCAGTACTTC. This gives the protein CASSFGREQYF. This chain uses TRBV27 with TRBJ2-7; D remains unclear. Trimming took 3 bases from V and 7 from J, leaving 7 bases between them. Germline V gene sequence: CDR1 MNHEY, CDR2 SMNVEV (reference sequence). The CDR3 is 11 residues long.

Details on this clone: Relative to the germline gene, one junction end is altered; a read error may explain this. Written as DNA, the CDR3 is TGTGCTAGTGGTTTGCCCAATTCCCCCCTCCACTTT. Its translation: CASGLPNSPLHF. The chain carries TRBV12-5 and TRBJ1-6; D uncertain. The germline V gene encodes CDR1 LGHNT and CDR2 FRNRAP. The CDR3 length is 12 residues.

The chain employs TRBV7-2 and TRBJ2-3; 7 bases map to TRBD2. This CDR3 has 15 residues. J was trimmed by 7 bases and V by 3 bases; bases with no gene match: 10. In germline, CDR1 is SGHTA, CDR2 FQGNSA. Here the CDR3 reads CASSLTPGLPNTQYF. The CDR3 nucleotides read TGTGCCAGCAGCTTGACCCCGGGACTACCAAATACGCAGTATTTT.

CDR3 sequence (DNA): TGTGCCAGCAGTTTACAGGGTGAAGATAGCAATCAGCCCCAGCATTTT. Protein product: CASSLQGEDSNQPQHF. The chain carries TRBV27 and TRBJ1-5, with TRBD1 as a possible D gene (5 bases). In germline, CDR1 is MNHEY, CDR2 SMNVEV (reference sequence). This CDR3 spans 16 amino acids. The germline V and J ends were trimmed by 2 bases and 0 bases, with 11 bases remaining between them.

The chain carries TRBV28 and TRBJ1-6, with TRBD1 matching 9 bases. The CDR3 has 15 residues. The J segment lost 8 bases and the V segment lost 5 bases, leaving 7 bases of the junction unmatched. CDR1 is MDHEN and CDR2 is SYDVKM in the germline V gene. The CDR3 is CASSASGTGHSPLHF. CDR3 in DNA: TGTGCCAGCAGTGCCTCGGGGACAGGGCATTCACCCCTCCACTTT.

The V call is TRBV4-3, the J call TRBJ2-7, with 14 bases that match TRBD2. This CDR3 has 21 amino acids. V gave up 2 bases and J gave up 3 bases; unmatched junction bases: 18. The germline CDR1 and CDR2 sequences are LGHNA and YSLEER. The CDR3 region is CASSQPRTPGLAGEQSYEQYF. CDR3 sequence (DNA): TGCGCCAGCAGCCAACCAAGGACCCCGGGACTAGCGGGGGAACAGAGCTACGAGCAGTACTTC.

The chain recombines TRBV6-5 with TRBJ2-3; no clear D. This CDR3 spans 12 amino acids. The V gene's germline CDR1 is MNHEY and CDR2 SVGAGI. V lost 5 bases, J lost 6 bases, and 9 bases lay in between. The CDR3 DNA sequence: TGTGCCAGCAGTGCCACTGATGATACGCAGTATTTT. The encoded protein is CASSATDDTQYF.

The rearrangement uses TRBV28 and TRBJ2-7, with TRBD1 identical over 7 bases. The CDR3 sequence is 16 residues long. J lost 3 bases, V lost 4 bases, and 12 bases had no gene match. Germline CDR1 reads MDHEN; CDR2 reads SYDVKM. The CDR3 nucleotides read TGTGCCAGCAGTTATCGGGTCAAGGACAGGAACTACGAGCAGTACTTC. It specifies CASSYRVKDRNYEQYF.

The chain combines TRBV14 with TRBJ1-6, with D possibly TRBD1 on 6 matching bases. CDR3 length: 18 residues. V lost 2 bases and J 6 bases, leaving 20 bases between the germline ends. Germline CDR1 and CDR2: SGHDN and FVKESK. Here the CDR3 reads CASSQQRAAGTLNSPLHF. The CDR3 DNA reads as TGTGCCAGCAGCCAACAAAGAGCGGCCGGGACACTTAATTCACCCCTCCACTTT. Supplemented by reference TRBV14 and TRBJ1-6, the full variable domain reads EAGVTQFPSHSVIEKGQTVTLRCDPISGHDNLYWYRRVMGKEIKFLLHFVKESKQDESGMPNNRFLAERTGGTYSTLKVQPAELEDSGVYFCASSQQRAAGTLNSPLHFGNGTRLTVT.

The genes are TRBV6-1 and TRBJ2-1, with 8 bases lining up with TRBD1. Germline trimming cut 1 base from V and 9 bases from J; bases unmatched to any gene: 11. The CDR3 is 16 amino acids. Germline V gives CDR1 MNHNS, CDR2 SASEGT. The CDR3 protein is CASSEGEDRVAGEQFF. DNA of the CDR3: TGTGCCAGCAGTGAAGGCGAGGACAGGGTGGCGGGTGAGCAGTTCTTC.